This T cell receptor beta chain was sequenced in a study of T-cell memory formation after mild COVID-19. Turning to the study itself: Clusters of TCRs were largely donor specific. Study-wide findings and caveats: Memory cells collected pre-infection included some clones that later responded, suggesting cross-reactive memory joined. Clones contracting over day 15 to 85 were CD4/CD8 balanced, with later expanders leaning CD4+.

This clonotype was seen a handful of times. The antigen remains unidentified. There are 15 residues in the CDR3. Trimming at V came to 4 bases and at J to 2 bases, leaving 7 bases not matched to a gene. CDR1 is SGHRS and CDR2 is YFSETQ in the germline V gene. TCRalpha and TCRbeta libraries used 5'RACE with constant-segment primers and UMIs. MiXCR, run by TCRdb on the 5' RACE reads, gives a single entry per CDR3 protein. This sample has approximately 150,000 distinct CDR3 sequences, with 10% to 15% found just once. The sequenced material came from PBMCs or a T cell subset sorted from them (not recorded which). The rearrangement uses TRBV5-1 and TRBJ2-3, with 7 bases aligning to TRBD1. This clonotype was sampled from a man aged 18 to 35 who had mild COVID-19 (a few samples of this study predate the infection). Cell type and time point are not known. CDR3 in amino acids: CASSSPGQLTDTQYF. The CDR3 DNA follows: TGCGCCAGCAGCAGCCCGGGACAGCTCACAGATACGCAGTATTTT.